This entry features one T cell receptor (beta chain) sequence. No antigen is known for it. One end of the junction does not line up with germline, which may come from a read error. The sample belongs to a study of CD8+CD57+ T cells in acquired aplastic anemia. As for the study in general: DNA per sorted CD4+ or CD8+ sample ranged about 0.2 to 30 ug, averaging around 3.2 ug. Healthy donors gave about 10 million reads on average for CD4+ cells. Findings and caveats of the study: Patients and healthy controls showed no significant CD8+ Simpson's diversity difference. Found in both controls and patients were some 30 CD8+ CDR3 sequences.

Germline CDR1 reads SEHNR; CDR2 reads FQNEAQ (reference sequence). There are 12 residues in the CDR3. TCR beta VDJ combinations and CDR3 sequences were profiled from genomic DNA. TCRdb fed the reads into MiXCR, producing one record per CDR3 protein. The sample has about 160,000 distinct CDR3 sequences; around 40% are singletons. The chain couples TRBV7-9 to TRBJ1-1; maybe TRBD1 (5 bases). Sequenced input: sorted CD4+, CD8+, or CD8+CD57+ T cells (not recorded which) from PBMCs. The receptor's source is a human donor in good health. This CDR3 reads CASRLGVTEAFF. The CDR3 DNA follows: TGTGCCAGCAGGTTAGGGGTCACTGAAGCTTTCTTT.